This TCR beta chain was captured by sequencing in a study of CD8+CD57+ T cells in acquired aplastic anemia. On the study more broadly: Sorted CD4+ and CD8+ cell DNA averaged roughly 3.2 ug. Findings of the study overall: Between the patient and control groups, CD8+ Simpson's diversity did not differ significantly.

TCR beta VDJ and CDR3 were profiled, and genomic DNA was the template. TCRdb ran MiXCR on the reads and lists one entry per CDR3 protein. The sample comprises roughly 170,000 distinct CDR3 sequences, around 50% of which are singletons, and approximately 12% rests with the top ten. The patients chosen for sequencing had shown expansion of CD8+CD57+ cells (detected by flow cytometry). This clonotype was counted between two and nine times. Antigen: not known. V was cut by 0 bases and J by 7 bases, with 10 bases left in between. The CDR3 totals 13 residues. Germline-derived CDR1 and CDR2 are GTSNPN and SVGIG (reference sequence).

Material: sorted CD4+, CD8+, or CD8+CD57+ T cells (not recorded which) from PBMCs. This rearrangement joins TRBV30 to TRBJ1-5, with a possible D match to TRBD1 (6 bases). The source of this sequence is a human donor with aplastic anemia. CDR3: CAWSVGGGQPQHF. In DNA, the CDR3 is TGTGCCTGGAGTGTAGGGGGGGGACAGCCCCAGCATTTT.